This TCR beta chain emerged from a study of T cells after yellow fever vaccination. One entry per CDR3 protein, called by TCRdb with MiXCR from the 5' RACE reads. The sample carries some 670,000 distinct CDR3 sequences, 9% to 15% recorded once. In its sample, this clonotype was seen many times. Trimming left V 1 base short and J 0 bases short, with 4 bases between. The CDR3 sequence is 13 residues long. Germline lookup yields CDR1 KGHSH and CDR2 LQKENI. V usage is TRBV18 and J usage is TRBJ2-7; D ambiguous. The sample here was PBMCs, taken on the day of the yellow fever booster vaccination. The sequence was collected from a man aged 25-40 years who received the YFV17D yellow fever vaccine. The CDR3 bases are TGTGCCAGCTCACCACGGAGCTCCTACGAGCAGTACTTC. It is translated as CASSPRSSYEQYF.